Listed below are T cell receptor beta chains from one sample, sequenced in a study of immune evolution from preneoplasia to lung adenocarcinoma. The table came from immunoSEQ multiplex PCR; TCRdb's copy has only in-frame clones and leaves some out. The sample lists 25,000 or so clones; approximately 69% were seen once. Sequencing input: FFPE invasive lung adenocarcinoma tissue. Receptor source: a person aged 55 to 69 with invasive lung adenocarcinoma. Some clones in this sample may be carry-over from other donors' samples. CDR3s include the opening cysteine and the closing phenylalanine or tryptophan. Each record gives: clone size, V gene, D gene, J gene, CDR3 protein, CDR3 DNA. The D gene is left open where the match is weak. The size entry is marked missing in some rows and otherwise reads once, few, many or a size class.

abundance: -
v_gene: TRBV18
d_gene: TRBD1
j_gene: TRBJ2-7
CDR3aa: CASSRQTGGEQYF
CDR3nt: TGTGCCAGCTCACGTCAAACAGGGGGCGAGCAGTACTTC

abundance: -
v_gene: TRBV7-3
d_gene: -
j_gene: TRBJ2-6
CDR3aa: CASSLTGGSGANVLTF
CDR3nt: TGTGCCAGCAGCTTAACTGGGGGCTCTGGGGCCAACGTCCTGACTTTC

abundance: few
v_gene: TRBV6-6
d_gene: -
j_gene: TRBJ1-1
CDR3aa: CASSKYTNAEAFF
CDR3nt: TGTGCCAGCAGCAAATACACCAACGCTGAAGCTTTCTTT

abundance: -
v_gene: TRBV7-2
d_gene: -
j_gene: TRBJ1-2
CDR3aa: CASSLGQNYGYTF
CDR3nt: TGTGCCAGCAGCTTGGGCCAGAACTATGGCTACACCTTC

abundance: few
v_gene: TRBV28
d_gene: -
j_gene: TRBJ2-7
CDR3aa: CASRTQSSYEQYF
CDR3nt: TGTGCCAGCAGGACCCAGAGCTCCTACGAGCAGTACTTC

abundance: once
v_gene: TRBV28
d_gene: -
j_gene: TRBJ2-6
CDR3aa: CASSRDKQVAGANVLTF
CDR3nt: TGTGCCAGCAGTCGTGACAAACAGGTGGCTGGGGCCAACGTCCTGACTTTC

abundance: -
v_gene: TRBV20-1
d_gene: -
j_gene: TRBJ1-2
CDR3aa: CSGTREADSF
CDR3nt: TGCAGTGGCACCCGAGAGGCGGATTCCTTC

abundance: -
v_gene: TRBV5-1
d_gene: TRBD2
j_gene: TRBJ2-5
CDR3aa: CASSLSPAGVETQYF
CDR3nt: TGCGCCAGCAGCTTGTCCCCCGCGGGGGTGGAGACCCAGTACTTC

abundance: few
v_gene: TRBV7-2
d_gene: TRBD1
j_gene: TRBJ1-1
CDR3aa: CASSSDRGRLAEAFF
CDR3nt: TGTGCCAGCAGCTCGGACAGGGGGCGTTTAGCTGAAGCTTTCTTT

abundance: -
v_gene: TRBV6-5
d_gene: TRBD1
j_gene: TRBJ1-2
CDR3aa: CASSPEFRGAGGYTF
CDR3nt: TGTGCCAGCAGTCCCGAATTCAGGGGGGCGGGTGGCTACACCTTC

abundance: -
v_gene: TRBV12-1
d_gene: -
j_gene: TRBJ1-5
CDR3aa: CASSNGTPDQPQHF
CDR3nt: TGTGCCAGCAGCAATGGGACACCTGATCAGCCCCAGCATTTT

abundance: -
v_gene: TRBV5-1
d_gene: -
j_gene: TRBJ2-2
CDR3aa: CASSFYTGELFF
CDR3nt: TGCGCCAGCAGCTTTTACACCGGGGAGCTGTTTTTT

abundance: -
v_gene: TRBV28
d_gene: -
j_gene: TRBJ1-1
CDR3aa: CATLPGTPRLNTEAFF
CDR3nt: TGTGCCACCCTTCCCGGGACCCCGAGACTAAACACTGAAGCTTTCTTT

abundance: few
v_gene: TRBV18
d_gene: -
j_gene: TRBJ2-1
CDR3aa: CASSPVLVRGNEQFF
CDR3nt: TGTGCCAGCTCACCGGTGTTAGTGAGAGGGAATGAGCAGTTCTTC

abundance: once
v_gene: TRBV28
d_gene: -
j_gene: TRBJ1-5
CDR3aa: CASSPMGGGSNQPQHF
CDR3nt: TGTGCCAGCAGTCCGATGGGGGGCGGGAGCAATCAGCCCCAGCATTTT

abundance: once
v_gene: TRBV7-2
d_gene: TRBD2
j_gene: TRBJ2-1
CDR3aa: CASSRRLAGEQFF
CDR3nt: TGTGCCAGCAGCCGACGACTAGCGGGTGAGCAGTTCTTC

abundance: few
v_gene: TRBV9
d_gene: TRBD2
j_gene: TRBJ2-4
CDR3aa: CASSVVSGRVNIQYF
CDR3nt: TGTGCCAGCAGCGTAGTGAGCGGGAGGGTCAACATTCAGTACTTC